The clone carrying this T cell receptor (beta chain) turned up a few times. Its antigen is unknown. The record originates from a study of cytomegalovirus exposure and HLA in healthy donors. About the research overall: Earlier results showed 120 million or so unique TCR beta sequences derived from approximately 170 million T cells. Findings of the study overall: About 87% or about 30% of the time was how often most TCR beta V segments were productive, according to an earlier analysis. V- and J-gene trimming in TCR beta was tied to a missense DCLRE1C variant by an analysis performed later.

It was with 60 Vbeta and 13 Jbeta primers that the PCR ran. Some clones are missing from TCRdb's copy, which holds only in-frame ones; the method was immunoSEQ multiplex PCR. The sample contains 90,000 to 140,000 clones, 13% to 15% of which appear only once. At collection, donors were nominally healthy, but unrecorded immune exposures were probable. Specimen: PBMCs. This TCR came from a female donor in good health and CMV-seronegative.

CDR3 DNA: TGTGCCAGCAGTGCCTATACCGGGACAGGGTACTACGAGCAGTACTTC. Translating gives CASSAYTGTGYYEQYF. The rearrangement links TRBV25-1 to TRBJ2-7, with TRBD1 matching 9 bases. The CDR3 totals 16 residues. In germline, CDR1 is MGHDK, CDR2 SYGVNS. V trimming: 4 bases; J trimming: 3 bases; junction bases outside the gene matches: 10.